This T cell receptor beta chain was obtained from a study of blood T cell repertoires in COVID-19. About the study: Researchers got acute and convalescent COVID-19 samples from the United States, Italy and Spain. PBMCs, B-cell-depleted T cells, or T cells were the source of the cDNA or gDNA that made up the material.

The CDR3 runs to 14 residues. V lost 7 bases and J 6 bases, leaving 19 bases between the germline ends. Germline lookup yields CDR1 SGHRS and CDR2 YFSETQ. How the authors handled the data: Using reference gene primer amplification, nucleated cell counts were estimated. Clones were read by immunoSEQ multiplex PCR, and TCRdb kept only the in-frame ones, dropping some. The DNA gave D and trimming, while V, J and clone size come from that table. The repertoire consists of about 100,000 clones, with around 73% occurring once and the leading ten covering 9.8%. Sequencing input: peripheral blood. The chain is built from TRBV5-1 and TRBJ1-2; tentatively, D is TRBD1 (5 bases). The TCR comes from a man aged 60-69 years with active or convalescent COVID-19. The CDR3 loop reads CASGSPRGWDGYTF. The CDR3 nucleotides are TGCGCCAGCGGATCCCCAAGGGGCTGGGATGGCTACACCTTC. The whole variable domain, remainder taken from reference TRBV5-1 and TRBJ1-2, is KAGVTQTPRYLIKTRGQQVTLSCSPISGHRSVSWYQQTPGQGLQFLFEYFSETQRNKGNFPGRFSGRQFSNSRSEMNVSTLELGDSALYLCASGSPRGWDGYTFGSGTRLTVV.